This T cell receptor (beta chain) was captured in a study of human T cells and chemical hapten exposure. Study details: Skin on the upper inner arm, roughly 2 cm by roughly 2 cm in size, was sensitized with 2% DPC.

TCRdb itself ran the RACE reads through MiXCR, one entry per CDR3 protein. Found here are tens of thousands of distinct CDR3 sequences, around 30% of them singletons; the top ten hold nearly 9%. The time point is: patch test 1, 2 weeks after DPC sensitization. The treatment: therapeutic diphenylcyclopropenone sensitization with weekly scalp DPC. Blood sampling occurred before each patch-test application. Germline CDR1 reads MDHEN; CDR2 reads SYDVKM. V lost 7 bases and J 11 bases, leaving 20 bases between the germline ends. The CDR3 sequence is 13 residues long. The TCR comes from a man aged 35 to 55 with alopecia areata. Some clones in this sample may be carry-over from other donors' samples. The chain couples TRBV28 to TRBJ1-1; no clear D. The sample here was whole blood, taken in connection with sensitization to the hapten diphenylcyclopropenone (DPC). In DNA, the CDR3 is TGTGCCAGCACCCGCATCGGACCTTTAGTGGCTTTCTTT. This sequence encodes CASTRIGPLVAFF. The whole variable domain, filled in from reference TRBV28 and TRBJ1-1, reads DVKVTQSSRYLVKRTGEKVFLECVQDMDHENMFWYRQDPGLGLRLIYFSYDVKMKEKGDIPEGYSVSREKKERFSLILESASTNQTSMYLCASTRIGPLVAFFGQGTRLTVV.